This T cell receptor beta chain comes out of a study of tissue T cells after allogeneic stem cell transplantation. Whole-study results and caveats: The patient cohort was small and clinically heterogeneous, with limited sampling depth. Within patients, tissue anatomy strongly shaped TCR repertoire composition.

Time point defined: mouse harvest day 14 after allogeneic transplant. Tail vein injection delivered 10^7 T-cell-depleted bone marrow cells and 10^6 splenic CD5+ T cells. This mouse GVHD model was MHC-mismatched B6 to BALB/c, profiled day 7 or 14. This table comes from immunoSEQ multiplex PCR, and its TCRdb copy is limited to in-frame clones, with some not included. The sample shows approximately 4,500 clones, 45% of them seen only once. The CDR3 extends over 15 amino acids. V was shortened by 0 bases and J by 4 bases, with 8 bases between the two germline ends. CDR1 NNHNN and CDR2 SYGAGS come from the germline V gene (reference sequence). As to this clone: As yet, its antigen is unknown. The gene names here belong to mouse. The CDR3 end lies 1 residue beyond the end of the read and is filled in from the germline J gene.

This receptor was taken from a female BALB/c mouse given C57BL/6 T cells with graft-versus-host disease after an allogeneic hematopoietic cell transplant. The gene calls are TRBV13-2 and TRBJ1-6; no definite D call. TRBJ1-6 belongs to the ORF category, with a function that is uncertain. The sample consisted of gut tissue. Partial CDR3 DNA: TGTGCCAGCGGTGATGCTACAGATTATAATTCGCCCCTCTAC. Its protein is CASGDATDYNSPLY. The full CDR3 protein is CASGDATDYNSPLYF.